This entry lists 3 T cell receptor beta chains sequenced from one sample in a study of OX40 agonist ivuxolimab in advanced cancers. The library was prepared using the immunoSEQ multiplex PCR assay. Sourced from immuneACCESS, this table was stored by TCRdb with only in-frame sequences that have V and J called. A share of the clones is absent; for the studies checked, an unresolved V gene accounts for under half, and the remainder has no known explanation. The sample records 100,000 or so clones, approximately 91% of which are singletons. The ten largest make up approximately 0.16% of the sample. Specimen: CD4+ or CD8+ T cells sorted from blood, collected in a trial of the OX40 agonist ivuxolimab. The receptors were gathered from an adult with an advanced solid tumor such as melanoma, head and neck, liver or kidney cancer.

This clone showed up just once. This chain joins TRBV15 and TRBJ1-4, with D possibly matching TRBD1 (5 bases). V was clipped by 5 bases and J by 7 bases, with 14 bases between them. The CDR3 has 14 residues. Germline CDR1 is LNHNV and CDR2 is YYDKDF (reference sequence). CDR3 in DNA: TGTGCCACCAGCCGGCGGGGTCAGGGTGAAAAACTGTTTTTT. Translation: CATSRRGQGEKLFF.

The chain links TRBV5-1 to TRBJ1-2; TRBD1 matches 10 bases. The length of the CDR3 is 15 residues. The V segment lost 3 bases and the J segment 4 bases; nucleotides outside the gene matches: 6. CDR1 is SGHRS and CDR2 is YFSETQ in the germline V gene. The chain's CDR3 is CASSWGQGMSYGYTF. The CDR3, as DNA: TGCGCCAGCAGCTGGGGACAGGGGATGAGCTATGGCTACACCTTC.

The rearrangement uses TRBV7-6 and TRBJ1-1; no clear D. Germline V gene lookup returns CDR1 SGHVS and CDR2 FNYEAQ. This CDR3 comprises 13 residues. V lost 5 bases, J lost 2 bases, and 9 bases lay in between. The CDR3 sequence: CASSNGGNTEAFF. DNA of the CDR3: TGTGCCAGCAGCAACGGAGGAAACACTGAAGCTTTCTTT.